These T cell receptor beta chains were read from a single sample in a study of shared clonotypes between healthy human individuals. Repertoires were generated with immunoSEQ multiplex PCR, while TCRdb's copy carries only in-frame clones and drops some. Counted here are approximately 530,000 clones, roughly 95% occurring once; the ten biggest clones make up under 0.065%. Sequencing used naive CD4+ T cells sorted from blood. Receptors were obtained from a woman aged 30 to 39 in good health. The CDR3 runs from the conserved cysteine through the conserved F or W. The D gene is left open where the match is weak. Some rows have no size entry. The others give once, few or many, or a class for an expanded clone.

J,D,V,size,DNA,CDR3
TRBJ1-1,NA,TRBV28,once,TGTGCCAGCAGGCCACCCACCGGGACGGCGAACACTGAAGCTTTCTTT,CASRPPTGTANTEAFF
TRBJ2-7,NA,TRBV11-2,NA,TGTGCCAGCAGCCCCCTGACGGGAGAGGTCGTCGAGCAGTACTTC,CASSPLTGEVVEQYF
TRBJ2-7,TRBD2,TRBV6-5,NA,TGTGCCAGCAGGATAGCGGGAGGGCCCGGCGAGCAGTACTTC,CASRIAGGPGEQYF
TRBJ2-3,TRBD1,TRBV5-6,NA,TGTGCCAGCCGACCGCTGGACAGGGGTAGCCCAGATACGCAGTATTTT,CASRPLDRGSPDTQYF
TRBJ2-1,NA,TRBV30,once,TGTGCCTGGAGTGTATTTAGCTCCTACAATGAGCAGTTCTTC,CAWSVFSSYNEQFF
TRBJ1-1,TRBD1,TRBV19,NA,TGTGCCAGTACTGTGGACAGGGGAGTGAGTGAAGCTTTCTTT,CASTVDRGVSEAFF
TRBJ2-5,NA,TRBV28,NA,TGTGCCAGCAGTCCCAGGGACTTCCAAGAGACCCAGTACTTC,CASSPRDFQETQYF
TRBJ2-2,TRBD1,TRBV6-5,NA,TGTGCCAGCAGACAGGGGGCTTGGACCGGGGAGCTGTTTTTT,CASRQGAWTGELFF
TRBJ2-3,TRBD2,TRBV5-1,NA,TGCGCCAGCCGAAAAGCCGGGACTAGCGGGAGGGCCAACGATACGCAGTATTTT,CASRKAGTSGRANDTQYF
TRBJ2-1,TRBD2,TRBV19,NA,TGTGCCAGTAGTAATCCGGGACTAGCGGGAGCCGGGAATGAGCAGTTCTTC,CASSNPGLAGAGNEQFF
TRBJ1-5,NA,TRBV6-6,NA,TGTGCCAGCAGTTACCAGGTGGGGGGGTCCAATCAGCCCCAGCATTTT,CASSYQVGGSNQPQHF
TRBJ2-1,NA,TRBV7-3,NA,TGTGCCAGCAGCTTAACGGGGGGCACTGAGCAGTTCTTC,CASSLTGGTEQFF
TRBJ2-1,TRBD2,TRBV28,NA,TGTGCCAGCAGTCTGCTAGCGGGGGCCTACAATGAGCAGTTCTTC,CASSLLAGAYNEQFF
TRBJ1-1,NA,TRBV28,NA,TGTGCCAGCAGTCCCGGGAGTTGGGCGGAAGCTTTCTTT,CASSPGSWAEAFF